The present T cell receptor beta chain was sequenced within a study of blood T cell repertoires in COVID-19. Profiling relied on immunoSEQ multiplex PCR, and the TCRdb table lists in-frame clones only, not all of them. The top ten hold over 3.5% of the sample, which has 100,000 to 150,000 clones, more than 70% seen once. Material for sequencing was peripheral blood. This sequence originates from a woman in her sixties with acute or convalescent COVID-19.

The CDR3 region has the DNA TGCAGCGGACGGACAGGGGGCTTAGATGAGCAGTTCTTC. It is translated as CSGRTGGLDEQFF. This rearrangement joins TRBV29-1 to TRBJ2-1; 11 bases fit TRBD1. The CDR3 is 13 residues long. Germline V gene sequence: CDR1 SQVTM, CDR2 ANQGSEA. Unmatched junction bases numbered 7, after V lost 7 bases and J lost 8 bases.